The 2 T cell receptor beta chains presented below share a single source sample, sequenced in a study of blood T cell repertoires in COVID-19. Here immunoSEQ multiplex PCR was the method, and the copy in TCRdb shows in-frame clones only, minus some. The profile shows roughly 60,000 clones, about 88% of them singletons. The material sequenced was peripheral blood. All receptors come from a human donor with active COVID-19. The donor label of this sample is uncertain.

This clone came up a few times. The chain carries TRBV11-2 and TRBJ2-3, with a weak D call TRBD1 (5 bases). Germline V gene sequence: CDR1 SGHAT, CDR2 FQNNGV. This CDR3 is built from 16 residues. Trimming pared 4 bases from V and 3 bases from J, leaving 17 bases between. The CDR3 coding sequence is TGTGCCAGCAGCTCCCCCGGTGCAGGGCTTACAGATACGCAGTATTTT. Translated, it gives CASSSPGAGLTDTQYF.

The sample holds a few counts of this clone. The chain recombines TRBV11-3 with TRBJ1-4, with a weak D call TRBD1 (6 bases). Germline-derived CDR1 and CDR2 are SGHNT and YENEEA. The CDR3 has 15 residues. Trimming took off 5 bases at V and 7 bases at J, with 17 bases between the two ends. CDR3 protein: CASSPHSGEGEKLFF. CDR3 coding DNA: TGTGCCAGCAGCCCTCATTCAGGGGAGGGTGAAAAACTGTTTTTT.